The clone carrying this T cell receptor (beta chain) was observed a handful of times. Its antigen is not identified. This sample was included in a study of regulatory T cells in long-lasting Graves disease. Arm-PCR of CDR3 regions with iRepertoire HTBI primers generated TCR beta libraries. Authors' data handling: Gene usage covered over 55 TRBV and roughly 14 TRBJ segments. TCRdb re-derived calls from the multiplex PCR reads in MiXCR, one entry per CDR3 protein. Clone size and V and J calls follow TCRdb, not the original study. This sample has about 290,000 distinct CDR3 sequences; around 23% occur once, and the top ten carry around three fifths. Time point: persistent/refractory GD, antithyroid drugs over 5 years with positive TRAb. Extracted RNA from PBMCs served as the source of the TCR library. American Thyroid Association guidelines defined Graves' disease diagnosis. Findings of the study overall: In persistent patients, shared public clonotypes (roughly 3,000) outnumbered those in new patients (around 1,000). Tissue studied was limited to peripheral blood, excluding thyroid tissue.

Germline V gene sequence: CDR1 KGHDR, CDR2 SFDVKD. The CDR3 contains 16 residues. With 4 bases removed from V and 2 bases from J, the gap between germline ends came to 15 bases. This TCR came from a female donor with Graves disease. The material sequenced was peripheral blood mononuclear cells (PBMCs), taken when the disease was refractory, from a patient treated with antithyroid drugs. The chain has TRBV24-1 and TRBJ2-3, with no clear D. CDR3 protein: CATSESGGRHTDTQYF. The CDR3 bases are TGTGCCACCAGTGAGTCGGGCGGACGCCACACAGATACGCAGTATTTT.